A selection of T cell receptor beta chains follows, all from one sample in a study of blood T cell repertoires in COVID-19. The assay was immunoSEQ multiplex PCR, and TCRdb's table has in-frame clones only and misses some. The repertoire holds some 48,000 clones, around 80% seen once, with under 45% in the top ten. Sequencing used peripheral blood. These receptors were taken from a human donor in a cohort sampled during active COVID-19. CDR3s include the opening cysteine and the closing phenylalanine or tryptophan. The D gene is left open where the match is weak. Some rows mark clone size as missing; the rest say once, few, many or name a class of expanded clone.

CDR3aa	CDR3nt	v_gene	d_gene	abundance	j_gene
CASRTGGGNEQFF	TGTGCCAGCCGGACAGGGGGAGGCAATGAGCAGTTCTTC	TRBV27	TRBD1	.	TRBJ2-1
CASSEGVGYTF	TGCGCCAGCAGCGAGGGGGTAGGCTACACCTTC	TRBV4-1	.	.	TRBJ1-2
CASSEQNTEAFF	TGTGCCAGCAGTGAACAGAACACTGAAGCTTTCTTT	TRBV6-1	.	.	TRBJ1-1
CASSLGPETGLSGANVLTF	TGTGCCAGCAGCTTGGGCCCAGAGACAGGGCTCTCTGGGGCCAACGTCCTGACTTTC	TRBV5-4	TRBD1	.	TRBJ2-6
CASSVSGGHTDTQYF	TGCGCCAGCAGCGTTAGCGGGGGGCACACAGATACGCAGTATTTT	TRBV10-1	TRBD2	.	TRBJ2-3
CASSIEGGSYNEQFF	TGTGCCAGTAGTATCGAAGGGGGCTCCTACAATGAGCAGTTCTTC	TRBV19	.	.	TRBJ2-1
CASSTILESPLHF	TGTGCCAGCAGTACGATTCTAGAGTCACCCCTCCACTTT	TRBV6-6	.	few	TRBJ1-6
CASSKGQAYGYTF	TGTGCCAGCAGTAAAGGACAGGCCTATGGCTACACCTTC	TRBV5-5	TRBD1	.	TRBJ1-2
CASSEKWRGSNYGYTF	TGTGCCAGCAGTGAAAAGTGGAGGGGATCTAACTATGGCTACACCTTC	TRBV6-1	.	.	TRBJ1-2
CASKQGPYNEQFF	TGTGCCAGCAAGCAGGGCCCTTACAATGAGCAGTTCTTC	TRBV21-1	.	once	TRBJ2-1
CASSISARDNEQFF	TGCGCCAGCAGCATTTCCGCCAGGGACAATGAGCAGTTCTTC	TRBV5-1	.	medium-sized	TRBJ2-1
CASSQAPGQLNEKLFF	TGCGCCAGCAGCCAGGCCCCGGGACAGCTTAATGAAAAACTGTTTTTT	TRBV4-1	TRBD1	.	TRBJ1-4
CASHLSRNQPQHF	TGTGCCAGCCACCTAAGCCGCAATCAGCCCCAGCATTTT	TRBV2	.	.	TRBJ1-5
CASSLGGQTTDTQYF	TGCGCCAGCAGCCTCGGCGGACAGACCACAGATACGCAGTATTTT	TRBV4-3	.	.	TRBJ2-3
CSVDGQGSYNEQFF	TGCAGCGTTGACGGACAGGGTTCCTACAATGAGCAGTTCTTC	TRBV29-1	TRBD1	.	TRBJ2-1
CASRTDRQNSPLHF	TGTGCCAGCAGAACGGACAGACAAAATTCACCCCTCCACTTT	TRBV28	.	once	TRBJ1-6
CASSTRHSNQPQHF	TGTGCCAGTAGTACGCGGCACAGCAATCAGCCCCAGCATTTT	TRBV19	.	.	TRBJ1-5
CSVATSHEQFF	TGCAGCGTTGCGACTAGCCATGAGCAGTTCTTC	TRBV29-1	TRBD2	.	TRBJ2-1
CASSPTLVAANTGELFF	TGTGCCAGCAGCCCTACCTTAGTAGCGGCGAACACCGGGGAGCTGTTTTTT	TRBV7-6	.	.	TRBJ2-2
CASSSDSISYNSPLHF	TGTGCCAGCAGTTCGGACAGTATATCCTATAATTCACCCCTCCACTTT	TRBV27	.	.	TRBJ1-6
CASSPSGGYYEQYF	TGTGCCAGCAGCCCTTCGGGGGGCTACTACGAGCAGTACTTC	TRBV4-2	.	few	TRBJ2-7
CASSLSRGGKYGYTF	TGTGCCAGCAGTTTATCCAGGGGAGGGAAGTATGGCTACACCTTC	TRBV27	.	.	TRBJ1-2
CASSPLSGGTDTQYF	TGTGCCAGCAGTCCCCTCAGCGGGGGCACAGATACGCAGTATTTT	TRBV27	TRBD2	.	TRBJ2-3
CASSLQDDGEQFF	TGTGCCAGCAGCTTGCAAGACGACGGGGAGCAGTTCTTC	TRBV5-5	.	.	TRBJ2-1
CASSTARGQDEKLFF	TGTGCCAGCAGCACGGCCCGGGGACAGGATGAAAAACTGTTTTTT	TRBV28	TRBD1	.	TRBJ1-4
CASSARTGLNTIYF	TGTGCCAGCAGTGCCAGGACAGGGTTAAACACCATATATTTT	TRBV2	TRBD1	.	TRBJ1-3
CASSIALAGGAEQFF	TGTGCCAGTAGTATAGCGCTAGCGGGGGGAGCTGAGCAGTTCTTC	TRBV19	TRBD2	.	TRBJ2-1
CASSFGGPNTEAFF	TGTGCCAGCAGCTTCGGGGGGCCGAATACTGAAGCTTTCTTT	TRBV7-9	.	.	TRBJ1-1
CASSESGRGGPYNEQFF	TGCGCCAGCAGTGAGTCGGGGAGGGGAGGGCCGTACAATGAGCAGTTCTTC	TRBV10-1	TRBD2	.	TRBJ2-1
CASSLGLAAYNEQFF	TGTGCCAGCAGCCTGGGACTAGCGGCTTACAATGAGCAGTTCTTC	TRBV5-6	TRBD2	.	TRBJ2-1
CASSYGTIVQFF	TGTGCCAGCAGCTATGGGACTATTGTGCAGTTCTTC	TRBV7-2	TRBD2	.	TRBJ2-1
CASRPTGTGELFF	TGTGCCAGTAGACCTACAGGGACCGGGGAGCTGTTTTTT	TRBV19	.	.	TRBJ2-2
CASSTDRVWAEAFF	TGTGCCAGTAGTACTGACAGGGTTTGGGCTGAAGCTTTCTTT	TRBV19	TRBD1	.	TRBJ1-1
CSVPVPGLASETQYF	TGCAGCGTTCCTGTCCCGGGACTAGCGTCGGAGACCCAGTACTTC	TRBV29-1	TRBD2	.	TRBJ2-5
CASSMDTNVGYTF	TGTGCCAGCAGTATGGACACCAACGTCGGCTACACCTTC	TRBV12-3/TRBV12-4	.	.	TRBJ1-2
CASSQRQGWQPQHF	TGCGCCAGCAGCCAGCGACAGGGGTGGCAGCCCCAGCATTTT	TRBV4-1	TRBD1	.	TRBJ1-5
CASSLDRVGGYTF	TGTGCCAGCAGCTTGGACAGGGTAGGAGGCTACACCTTC	TRBV7-2	TRBD1	.	TRBJ1-2
CASSTGTANEQFF	TGTGCCAGCAGTACAGGGACAGCCAATGAGCAGTTCTTC	TRBV28	TRBD1	.	TRBJ2-1
CASSQDYLSTDTQYF	TGTGCCAGCAGCCAAGACTATCTTAGCACAGATACGCAGTATTTT	TRBV7-2	.	.	TRBJ2-3
CASSTLAGTLYNEQFF	TGTGCCAGTAGTACACTAGCGGGGACGTTGTACAATGAGCAGTTCTTC	TRBV19	TRBD2	once	TRBJ2-1
CASSLGAWEGGSGANVLTF	TGTGCCAGCAGCTTGGGCGCTTGGGAGGGAGGGTCTGGGGCCAACGTCCTGACTTTC	TRBV5-4	TRBD2	.	TRBJ2-6
CASSYSGQGGTEAFF	TGTGCCAGCAGTTACTCGGGACAGGGGGGCACTGAAGCTTTCTTT	TRBV6-5	TRBD1	few	TRBJ1-1